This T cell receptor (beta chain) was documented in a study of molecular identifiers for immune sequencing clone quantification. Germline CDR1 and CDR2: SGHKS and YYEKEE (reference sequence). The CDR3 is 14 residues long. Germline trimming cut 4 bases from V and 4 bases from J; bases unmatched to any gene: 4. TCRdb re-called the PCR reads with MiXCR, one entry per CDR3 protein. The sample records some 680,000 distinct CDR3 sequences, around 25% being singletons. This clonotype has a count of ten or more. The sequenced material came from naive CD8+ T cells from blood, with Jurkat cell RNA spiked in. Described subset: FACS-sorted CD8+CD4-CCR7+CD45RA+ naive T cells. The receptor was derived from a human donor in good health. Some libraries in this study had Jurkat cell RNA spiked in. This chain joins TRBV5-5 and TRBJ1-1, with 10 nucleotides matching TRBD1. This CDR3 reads CASSPDRGSTEAFF. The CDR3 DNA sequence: TGTGCCAGCAGCCCGGACAGGGGGAGCACTGAAGCTTTCTTT.